This entry concerns a single TCR beta chain. The CDR3 consists of 13 residues. CDR1 MNHNS and CDR2 SASEGT come from the germline V gene. The ends were cut back, 10 bases at V and 7 bases at J, with 19 bases in the middle. Assay: immunoSEQ multiplex PCR; the TCRdb copy retains only in-frame clones and omits some. The sample records about 73,000 clones, just under 80% being singletons. The entry originates in a study of memory CD4+ T cells and cytomegalovirus serostatus. The sort gate was single viable CD3+CD4+CD8-CD45RO+ cells for memory CD4+ T cells. Sequenced sample: memory CD4+ T cells from blood. This chain joins TRBV6-1 and TRBJ1-2; weak D call: TRBD1 (5 bases). This sequence was found in an adult in good health and CMV-seropositive. CDR3 nucleotide sequence: TGTGCCATCCTTCACCGGGGGGGAATTGGCTACACCTTC. Residues: CAILHRGGIGYTF.